This T cell receptor (beta chain) was obtained from a study of cytomegalovirus exposure and HLA in healthy donors. Study-level background: The study's early data release held about 85 million unique TCRs from HLA-typed donors. Study conclusions and caveats: Reports indicated that the classifier achieved high specificity and sensitivity in diagnosing cytomegalovirus status.

Concerning this clone: As yet, its antigen is unknown.

It was with 60 Vbeta and 13 Jbeta primers that the PCR ran. Under the authors' procedure: In a later analysis, the count reached approximately 80 million unique TCR beta chains, with about 11 million shared. Only in-frame clones appear in the TCRdb table, and some are missing; sequencing was by immunoSEQ multiplex PCR. V, J and clone size are taken as reported in that table, and D and trimming were inferred from the DNA itself. The sample consists of 120,000 to 150,000 clones, 65% to 75% of them appearing once. Unmatched junction bases numbered 8, after V lost 0 bases and J lost 7 bases. The length of the CDR3 is 16 residues. Germline V gene data show CDR1 as SGHRS and CDR2 as YFSETQ.

The sample consisted of PBMCs. The chain links TRBV5-1 to TRBJ1-4, with TRBD1 matching over 8 bases. The clonotype was recovered from a man in his sixties in good health and CMV-seronegative. The CDR3 is CASSLAEAGGTEKLFF. CDR3 sequence (DNA): TGCGCCAGCAGCTTGGCCGAGGCAGGGGGCACTGAAAAACTGTTTTTT.